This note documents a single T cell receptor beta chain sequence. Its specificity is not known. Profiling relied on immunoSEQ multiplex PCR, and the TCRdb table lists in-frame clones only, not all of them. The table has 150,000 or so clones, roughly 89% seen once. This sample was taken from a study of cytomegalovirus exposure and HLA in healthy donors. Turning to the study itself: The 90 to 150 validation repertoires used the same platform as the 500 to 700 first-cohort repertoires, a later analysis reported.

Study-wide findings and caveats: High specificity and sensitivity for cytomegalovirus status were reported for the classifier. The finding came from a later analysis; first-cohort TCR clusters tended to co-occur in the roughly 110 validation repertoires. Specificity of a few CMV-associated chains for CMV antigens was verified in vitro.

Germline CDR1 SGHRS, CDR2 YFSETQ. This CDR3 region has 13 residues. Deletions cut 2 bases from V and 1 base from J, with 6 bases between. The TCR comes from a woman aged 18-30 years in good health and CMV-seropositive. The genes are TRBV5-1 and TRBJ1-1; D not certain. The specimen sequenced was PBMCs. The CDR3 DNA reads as TGCGCCAGCAGCTTCCAGGCGAACACTGAAGCTTTCTTT. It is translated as CASSFQANTEAFF.